The 13 T cell receptor beta chains in this list originate from one sample, sequenced in a study of T-cell reconstitution after alpha-beta-depleted transplantation in children. The TCRbeta library incorporated unique molecular identifiers. One entry per CDR3 protein, called by TCRdb with MiXCR from the PCR reads. The data hold approximately 230,000 distinct CDR3 sequences, with 20% to 30% observed a single time. Sequencing used PBMCs, obtained before TCRalphabeta/CD19-depleted stem cell transplant. These receptors originate from a girl between 2 and 10 years old with Fanconi anemia, due to receive a stem cell transplant.

This clonotype was detected many times. The chain carries TRBV29-1 and TRBJ1-1, with D possibly TRBD1 on 5 matching bases. V was trimmed by 7 bases and J by 5 bases, leaving 17 bases between them. The CDR3 length is 13 residues. CDR1 is SQVTM, CDR2 ANQGSEA, per germline. Written as DNA, the CDR3 is TGCAGCGCTCTCGGGGGAGATAGGACTGAAGCTTTCTTT. Translation: CSALGGDRTEAFF.

This clonotype was seen more than once but under ten times. The genes are TRBV20-1 and TRBJ2-1, with D uncertain. CDR3 length: 14 amino acids. Germline V gene sequence: CDR1 DFQATT, CDR2 SNEGSKA (reference sequence). Trimming stripped 4 bases from V and 8 bases from J, with 18 bases between. The CDR3 reads CSATPRRVVYEQFF. Written as DNA, the CDR3 is TGCAGTGCTACGCCTAGAAGAGTCGTCTATGAGCAGTTCTTC.

The chain joins TRBV27 to TRBJ2-1, with 9 bases fitting TRBD1. Germline V gene data show CDR1 as MNHEY and CDR2 as SMNVEV (reference sequence). Trimming removed 5 bases from V and 2 bases from J; junction bases left unmatched: 7. This CDR3 spans 16 amino acids. The CDR3 DNA reads as TGTGCCAGCAGTCCTGGGACAGGGCCCCCCTACAATGAGCAGTTCTTC. It yields the protein CASSPGTGPPYNEQFF.

The rearrangement links TRBV27 to TRBJ2-2, with TRBD2 matching over 10 bases. CDR1 and CDR2 from the germline V gene are MNHEY and SMNVEV (reference sequence). V gave up 6 bases and J gave up 0 bases; unmatched junction bases: 10. The CDR3 is 18 residues long. CDR3 in amino acids: CASSRGLASIPNTGELFF. CDR3 sequence (DNA): TGTGCCAGCAGCCGGGGACTAGCGTCTATACCGAACACCGGGGAGCTGTTTTTT.

In its sample, this clonotype was seen a few times. The rearrangement uses TRBV29-1 and TRBJ2-3; D gene unclear. Deletions cut 3 bases from V and 0 bases from J, with 10 bases between. Looked up from germline, CDR1 is SQVTM and CDR2 is ANQGSEA. The CDR3 extends over 14 amino acids. The CDR3 DNA reads TGCAGCGTTGACGGCGCAGCTAGCACAGATACGCAGTATTTT. As protein: CSVDGAASTDTQYF.

The V gene is TRBV29-1, the J gene TRBJ1-1, with 9 bases fitting TRBD1. Germline V gene data show CDR1 as SQVTM and CDR2 as ANQGSEA. The CDR3 has 13 amino acids. Germline trimming cut 7 bases from V and 0 bases from J; bases unmatched to any gene: 3. The CDR3 loop is CSARQGVNTEAFF. DNA for the CDR3: TGCAGCGCCAGACAGGGGGTGAACACTGAAGCTTTCTTT. Combining the CDR3 with reference TRBV29-1 and TRBJ1-1 gives the whole variable domain SAVISQKPSRDICQRGTSLTIQCQVDSQVTMMFWYRQQPGQSLTLIATANQGSEATYESGFVIDKFPISRPNLTFSTLTVSNMSPEDSSIYLCSARQGVNTEAFFGQGTRLTVV.

This clonotype was detected many times. The CDR3 region is CASSSPDRVSSYEQYF. CDR3 bases: TGTGCCAGCAGTTCCCCCGACAGGGTTAGCTCCTACGAGCAGTACTTC. The V call is TRBV6-5, the J call TRBJ2-7; TRBD1 aligns across 7 bases. CDR3 length: 16 residues. V was pared by 4 bases and J by 0 bases, with 9 bases of the junction left unmatched. Germline V gene data show CDR1 as MNHEY and CDR2 as SVGAGI.

This clonotype was observed a handful of times. The V gene is TRBV11-2, the J gene TRBJ2-3; TRBD2 matches 8 bases. J was trimmed by 1 base and V by 3 bases; bases with no gene match: 3. From germline, CDR1 is SGHAT and CDR2 FQNNGV. The CDR3 consists of 15 residues. The CDR3 sequence: CASSFQAGGTDTQYF. The CDR3 nucleotides are TGTGCCAGCAGCTTTCAAGCGGGAGGCACAGATACGCAGTATTTT.

This clonotype appeared a few times. The V call is TRBV29-1, the J call TRBJ2-3; the D is unclear. The CDR3 totals 14 residues. V was cut by 4 bases and J by 3 bases, with 14 bases left in between. Germline loops: CDR1 SQVTM, CDR2 ANQGSEA. This CDR3 is CSVVAIVRTDTQYF. In DNA form, the CDR3 reads TGCAGCGTTGTAGCAATAGTGAGGACAGATACGCAGTATTTT.

Only one count was recorded for this clonotype. V gene TRBV28 combines with J gene TRBJ2-7; 12 nucleotides align to TRBD1. The CDR3 spans 15 residues. Trimming at V came to 5 bases and at J to 7 bases, leaving 9 bases not matched to a gene. The germline gives CDR1 MDHEN, CDR2 SYDVKM. This CDR3 is CASSHPGTGGREQYF. The CDR3, as DNA: TGTGCCAGCAGTCACCCCGGGACAGGGGGCCGGGAGCAGTACTTC. The entire variable domain, with the rest obtained from reference TRBV28 and TRBJ2-7, is as follows: DVKVTQSSRYLVKRTGEKVFLECVQDMDHENMFWYRQDPGLGLRLIYFSYDVKMKEKGDIPEGYSVSREKKERFSLILESASTNQTSMYLCASSHPGTGGREQYFGPGTRLTVT.

This clonotype was recorded at least ten times. The V and J genes are TRBV28 and TRBJ2-7, with 8 bases lining up with TRBD1. V lost 4 bases, J lost 7 bases, and 12 bases stayed unmatched. The CDR3 extends over 15 amino acids. Germline CDR1 is MDHEN and CDR2 is SYDVKM. For the CDR3, the DNA is TGTGCCAGCAGTTACCCGCGACAGGGGACGGAAGAGCAGTACTTC. Translation: CASSYPRQGTEEQYF. The complete variable domain, with remaining parts taken from reference TRBV28 and TRBJ2-7, reads DVKVTQSSRYLVKRTGEKVFLECVQDMDHENMFWYRQDPGLGLRLIYFSYDVKMKEKGDIPEGYSVSREKKERFSLILESASTNQTSMYLCASSYPRQGTEEQYFGPGTRLTVT.

The V gene is TRBV9, the J gene TRBJ2-3; 7 positions agree with TRBD2. J gave up 4 bases and V 0 bases, and 5 bases lay outside the gene matches. The CDR3 loop spans 15 amino acids. Germline V lookup: CDR1 SGDLS, CDR2 YYNGEE. CDR3 in DNA: TGTGCCAGCAGCGTAGACGGACTAGTTCCAGATACGCAGTATTTT. It is translated as CASSVDGLVPDTQYF.

In its sample, this clonotype was seen many times. The chain couples TRBV25-1 to TRBJ2-5; 7 bases agree with TRBD2. The CDR3 consists of 16 residues. The J segment lost 1 base and the V segment lost 1 base, leaving 6 bases of the junction unmatched. Germline V lookup: CDR1 MGHDK, CDR2 SYGVNS. Here the CDR3 DNA reads TGTGCCAGCAGTGAATTAGGGGAGGGAGTCCAAGAGACCCAGTACTTC. The encoded protein is CASSELGEGVQETQYF.